This is a list of T cell receptor beta chains from one sample in a study of blood T cell repertoires in COVID-19. Profiled with immunoSEQ multiplex PCR; TCRdb holds only in-frame clones, not every one. The sample yields fewer than 400,000 clones, about 90% seen once. Sequenced: peripheral blood. The receptors derive from a woman under 40 with COVID-19, enrolled during active disease. The CDR3 runs from the conserved cysteine through the conserved F or W. The D gene is left open where the match is weak. Where a row states a size, it is once, few, many or the class of an expanded clone; other rows omit it.

abundance	v_gene	d_gene	j_gene	CDR3aa	CDR3nt
-	TRBV2	TRBD2	TRBJ2-1	CASLGTSGRNEQFF	TGTGCCAGCCTCGGGACTAGCGGGAGAAATGAGCAGTTCTTC
-	TRBV5-6	TRBD1	TRBJ2-5	CASSLWDRDQETQYF	TGTGCCAGCAGCTTGTGGGACAGGGACCAAGAGACCCAGTACTTC
-	TRBV30	TRBD1	TRBJ1-5	CAWSVQGRTGPNQPQHF	TGTGCCTGGAGTGTACAGGGCCGGACAGGACCCAATCAGCCCCAGCATTTT
-	TRBV4-1	-	TRBJ2-4	CASSPRTGSFLAKNIQYF	TGCGCCAGCAGCCCTCGGACGGGGTCCTTTCTAGCCAAAAACATTCAGTACTTC
once	TRBV18	-	TRBJ2-5	CASSPPQETQYF	TGTGCCAGCTCACCTCCTCAAGAGACCCAGTACTTC
-	TRBV7-8	TRBD2	TRBJ2-1	CASSLVTSGSKNEQFF	TGTGCCAGCAGCTTAGTGACTAGCGGGAGTAAAAATGAGCAGTTCTTC
-	TRBV3-1/TRBV3-2	TRBD2	TRBJ2-3	CASSHLAGGSDTQYF	TGTGCCAGCAGCCATCTAGCGGGAGGGTCAGATACGCAGTATTTT
-	TRBV3-1/TRBV3-2	-	TRBJ2-1	CASSQDSSSYNEQFF	TGTGCCAGCAGCCAGGACAGCAGCTCCTACAATGAGCAGTTCTTC
-	TRBV28	TRBD1	TRBJ2-7	CASSSTGLAYEQYF	TGTGCCAGCAGTTCGACAGGGCTCGCCTACGAGCAGTACTTC
-	TRBV3-1/TRBV3-2	-	TRBJ2-3	CASNRQDQTDTQYF	TGTGCCAGCAACCGACAAGACCAAACAGATACGCAGTATTTT
-	TRBV15	-	TRBJ2-7	CATSRDRLGSTYEQYF	TGTGCCACCAGCAGAGACCGCTTGGGCAGCACCTACGAGCAGTACTTC
-	TRBV19	TRBD1	TRBJ2-7	CASSPPGQGPYEQYF	TGTGCCAGTAGTCCCCCGGGACAGGGGCCCTACGAGCAGTACTTC
-	TRBV25-1	-	TRBJ1-5	CASSPVGGNQPQHF	TGTGCCAGCAGCCCGGTAGGGGGCAATCAGCCCCAGCATTTT
-	TRBV11-2	TRBD1	TRBJ1-2	CASSSPGGNYGYTF	TGTGCCAGCAGCTCCCCAGGGGGGAACTATGGCTACACCTTC
-	TRBV27	-	TRBJ2-1	CASSSTIYNEQFF	TGTGCCAGCAGTTCTACGATCTACAATGAGCAGTTCTTC
-	TRBV27	-	TRBJ2-7	CASSADRDYEQYF	TGTGCCAGCAGCGCCGACCGGGACTACGAGCAGTACTTC
-	TRBV5-1	TRBD1	TRBJ2-7	CASSFGGQGAMGQYF	TGCGCCAGCAGCTTCGGCGGACAGGGGGCGATGGGGCAGTACTTC
-	TRBV27	-	TRBJ1-1	CASSLSEDTEAFF	TGTGCCAGCAGTTTATCAGAGGACACTGAAGCTTTCTTT
-	TRBV27	TRBD2	TRBJ2-1	CASSLEAGGEQFF	TGTGCCAGCAGTTTGGAAGCGGGAGGGGAGCAGTTCTTC
-	TRBV3-1/TRBV3-2	TRBD2	TRBJ2-4	CASSSKTSGDAKNIQYF	TGTGCCAGCAGTTCCAAGACTAGCGGAGACGCCAAAAACATTCAGTACTTC
-	TRBV14	TRBD2	TRBJ2-1	CASSPETSGIGEQFF	TGTGCCAGCAGCCCGGAGACTAGCGGTATCGGTGAGCAGTTCTTC
-	TRBV15	-	TRBJ1-2	CATRGTGTTYGYTF	TGTGCCACCAGAGGAACAGGAACTACGTATGGCTACACCTTC
-	TRBV24-1	-	TRBJ1-1	CATSDPRTLHGAFF	TGTGCCACCAGTGATCCCAGGACACTCCATGGAGCTTTCTTT
-	TRBV13	-	TRBJ2-5	CASSWTTGSGETQYF	TGTGCCAGCAGCTGGACTACCGGCAGCGGGGAGACCCAGTACTTC
-	TRBV28	TRBD2	TRBJ2-2	CASSLDAGLAGSEELFF	TGTGCCAGCAGTTTAGACGCGGGTCTAGCGGGAAGCGAGGAGCTGTTTTTT
-	TRBV5-1	TRBD2	TRBJ2-2	CASSYGTSGSTGELFF	TGCGCCAGCAGTTATGGGACTAGCGGGAGCACCGGGGAGCTGTTTTTT
once	TRBV30	-	TRBJ1-1	CAWKDSMNTEAFF	TGTGCCTGGAAGGACAGCATGAACACTGAAGCTTTCTTT
-	TRBV5-6	-	TRBJ2-1	CASSLRQYNEQFF	TGTGCCAGCAGCTTAAGACAGTACAATGAGCAGTTCTTC
-	TRBV30	TRBD1	TRBJ1-5	CAWNRGVNQPQHF	TGTGCCTGGAACAGGGGGGTCAATCAGCCCCAGCATTTT
-	TRBV3-1/TRBV3-2	TRBD2	TRBJ2-7	CASSPGTSGVYEQYF	TGTGCCAGCAGCCCCGGGACTAGCGGGGTCTACGAGCAGTACTTC
-	TRBV3-1/TRBV3-2	-	TRBJ2-2	CASSLGWWGELFF	TGTGCCAGCAGCCTCGGTTGGTGGGGGGAGCTGTTTTTT
-	TRBV15	TRBD2	TRBJ2-5	CATSRVTSGRQETQYF	TGTGCCACCAGCAGAGTGACTAGCGGGAGACAAGAGACCCAGTACTTC
-	TRBV11-2	TRBD1	TRBJ1-1	CASSSTGQTEAFF	TGTGCCAGCAGCTCGACAGGGCAAACTGAAGCTTTCTTT
-	TRBV12-2	-	TRBJ2-5	CASRPAGSGARETQYF	TGTGCAAGTCGCCCCGCCGGGTCGGGAGCGAGAGAGACCCAGTACTTC
-	TRBV19	TRBD1	TRBJ2-7	CASSIAQGSYEQYF	TGTGCCAGTAGTATAGCACAGGGGTCCTACGAGCAGTACTTC
-	TRBV6-5	TRBD1	TRBJ2-7	CASRPGQGYYEQYF	TGTGCCAGCAGGCCGGGACAGGGATACTACGAGCAGTACTTC
-	TRBV24-1	TRBD2	TRBJ2-2	CATSDSGSNTGELFF	TGTGCCACCAGTGATAGCGGGAGCAACACCGGGGAGCTGTTTTTT
-	TRBV28	-	TRBJ1-2	CASSLIAGGSDGYTF	TGTGCCAGCAGTTTAATAGCGGGGGGATCGGATGGCTACACCTTC
-	TRBV2	TRBD2	TRBJ2-1	CASSLPAGGHRGNEQFF	TGTGCCAGCAGCCTGCCAGCGGGAGGCCACCGTGGGAATGAGCAGTTCTTC
-	TRBV7-2	TRBD2	TRBJ2-7	CASSLSGGRNPYEQYF	TGTGCCAGCAGCTTATCGGGCGGGAGGAATCCCTACGAGCAGTACTTC
-	TRBV6-5	-	TRBJ2-7	CASSSLPTETYEQYF	TGTGCCAGCAGTTCACTCCCGACAGAGACCTACGAGCAGTACTTC
-	TRBV5-4	-	TRBJ2-3	CASSPKLAGSTDTQYF	TGTGCCAGCAGCCCGAAGTTGGCAGGTAGCACAGATACGCAGTATTTT
-	TRBV5-4	-	TRBJ1-4	CASSTNPGAINEKLFF	TGTGCCAGCAGCACTAACCCAGGGGCGATTAATGAAAAACTGTTTTTT
-	TRBV6-5	-	TRBJ2-1	CASSYSPYNEQFF	TGTGCCAGCAGTTACAGCCCCTACAATGAGCAGTTCTTC
-	TRBV7-9	TRBD2	TRBJ2-1	CASSLGAGVGSYNEQFF	TGTGCCAGCAGCTTAGGAGCGGGAGTGGGCTCCTACAATGAGCAGTTCTTC
few	TRBV27	-	TRBJ1-6	CASRTRVLGQPNSPLHF	TGTGCCAGCAGGACGCGGGTGCTTGGACAGCCCAATTCACCCCTCCACTTT
-	TRBV7-9	TRBD2	TRBJ2-3	CASSLAGGTDTQYF	TGTGCCAGCAGCCTAGCGGGAGGCACAGATACGCAGTATTTT
-	TRBV10-2	TRBD2	TRBJ2-3	CASSDERPEGGRGTDTQYF	TGCGCCAGCAGTGATGAGCGGCCGGAAGGCGGGAGAGGCACAGATACGCAGTATTTT
-	TRBV19	-	TRBJ2-1	CASSMAQGRVGNEQFF	TGTGCCAGTAGTATGGCTCAGGGAAGGGTCGGCAATGAGCAGTTCTTC
-	TRBV9	-	TRBJ2-2	CASSVDSFTGELFF	TGTGCCAGCAGCGTAGATTCGTTCACCGGGGAGCTGTTTTTT
-	TRBV9	-	TRBJ2-5	CASSVPSRGGTQYF	TGTGCCAGCAGCGTCCCTTCTCGGGGAGGGACCCAGTACTTC
-	TRBV11-2	TRBD1	TRBJ1-2	CASSHYRDRGLNGYTF	TGTGCCAGCAGCCATTACCGGGACAGGGGGCTCAATGGCTACACCTTC
-	TRBV5-5	-	TRBJ2-7	CASSSKGEQYF	TGTGCCAGCAGCTCAAAGGGGGAGCAGTACTTC